The clone carrying this TCR beta chain was observed a few times. The antigen is unknown. TCRdb recomputed calls from the reads with MiXCR, one row per CDR3 protein. The data hold about 570,000 distinct CDR3 sequences, with almost 40% observed a single time. Per the germline V gene, CDR1 is MNHEY and CDR2 is SMNVEV (reference sequence). The CDR3 is 14 amino acids. V was cut by 5 bases and J by 1 base, with 12 bases left in between. The entry originates in a study of T cell repertoires in cytomegalovirus infection. Study at large: Alongside well-studied HLA-B-restricted CMV epitopes, recently identified HLA-C-restricted CMV epitopes were also used. CMV infection and matching HLA type were both indicated by public TCR beta signatures.

Study results and limitations: In two of eight donors, the top clonotype was HLA-C-restricted CMV-specific. Frequencies of public TCR beta families were cumulated, and this identified carriers of CMV plus the relevant HLA.

The origin of this receptor is a human donor in good health (CMV status not recorded). Some clones in this sample may be carry-over from other donors' samples. The rearrangement uses TRBV27 and TRBJ2-7, with D possibly being TRBD1 (6 bases). Material: cultured PBMCs, obtained from culture after CMV antigen stimulation. Written as DNA, the CDR3 is TGTGCCAGCAGTAGGGTTCAGGGGTCCTACGAGCAGTACTTC. Translating it yields CASSRVQGSYEQYF.